This T cell receptor (beta chain) was observed in a study of T cell responses to AZD1222 COVID-19 vaccine. Study conclusions and caveats: The donor cohort was predominantly white British with a female majority, and clonal diversity may have been underestimated. Seropositive status at baseline applied to only six AZD1222 recipients.

The method was immunoSEQ multiplex PCR; TCRdb's version includes in-frame clones alone and lacks a portion of them. The sample lists approximately 71,000 clones; roughly 90% were seen once. As concerns this clone: What it binds is unknown.

Per germline, CDR1 MNHEY and CDR2 SMNVEV (reference sequence). This CDR3 has 13 amino acids. V shed 6 bases and J shed 5 bases, with 8 bases lying between them. The J gene is TRBJ1-6, the V gene TRBV27, with D maybe TRBD1 (5 bases). The sample here was peripheral blood, taken on day 0 of AZD1222 vaccination. The TCR sequence derives from an adult in good health. In DNA, the CDR3 is TGTGCCAGCAGCCGGGGCAATAATTCACCCCTCCACTTT. Its protein product is CASSRGNNSPLHF.